A selection of T cell receptor beta chains follows, all from one sample in a study of blood T cells in healthy people across ages. TCRdb re-analysed the 5' RACE reads in MiXCR, keeping a single row per CDR3 protein. The table shows under 2 million distinct CDR3 sequences, with almost 35% occurring only once. The sample taken for sequencing was blood. The receptors here all came from a woman aged 25 to 39 in good health. Each CDR3 is given with its conserved first and last residue. The size of a clone is reported for some rows only, either as once, few or many, or as a class for expanded clones.

clone size	V gene	J gene	CDR3 protein
few	TRBV30	TRBJ1-5	CAWSRDYSNQPQHF
few	TRBV7-9	TRBJ1-1	CASRPAAEAFF
NA	TRBV9	TRBJ2-5	CAGSPNQETQYF
NA	TRBV15	TRBJ2-3	CATSRDGSWDTQYF
NA	TRBV20-1	TRBJ1-1	CSAVRDGDRKAFF
few	TRBV29-1	TRBJ2-3	CSGRGLAGTSTDTQYF
few	TRBV7-9	TRBJ2-7	CASSLTAYSYEQYF
NA	TRBV5-4	TRBJ2-5	CANSPRTSGIKTQYF
NA	TRBV28	TRBJ1-1	CASSLMSGVNTEAFF
few	TRBV29-1	TRBJ2-5	CSVEGGGKETQYF
NA	TRBV20-1	TRBJ2-7	CSASRVPSSYEQYF
NA	TRBV12-3/TRBV12-4	TRBJ2-5	CASSLEGQEQYF
NA	TRBV6-1	TRBJ2-1	CASRPGLYSGRANEQFF
many	TRBV9	TRBJ2-3	CASSGGQVTDTQYF
few	TRBV7-9	TRBJ1-2	CASSLAGQLYGYTF
few	TRBV6-2/TRBV6-3	TRBJ2-7	CASGGDRTSYEQYF
NA	TRBV27	TRBJ2-7	CASSLSATSGSPYEQYF
many	TRBV29-1	TRBJ2-3	CSGGNGANQGDTQYF
NA	TRBV15	TRBJ1-6	CATRSSGGNSPLHF
NA	TRBV30	TRBJ2-6	CAWSEDSGANVLTF
NA	TRBV19	TRBJ1-1	CASRPLANTEAFF
NA	TRBV6-5	TRBJ2-7	CASSYSAHKGAEQYF
NA	TRBV6-1	TRBJ2-1	CASSERAGPPIEQFF
once	TRBV3-1	TRBJ1-3	CASGRQGSGNTIYF
once	TRBV12-3/TRBV12-4	TRBJ2-1	CASSPFSSGRGHNEQFF
NA	TRBV5-1	TRBJ2-5	CASSLVGAQTQQYF
NA	TRBV6-1	TRBJ2-1	CASSDKQGKSFF
NA	TRBV10-3	TRBJ1-1	CAISSRDSTEAFF
few	TRBV5-1	TRBJ1-4	CASSGTNDEKLFF
once	TRBV15	TRBJ2-1	CATSRDRGFEQFF